The T cell receptor beta chain described here comes from a study of shared clonotypes between healthy human individuals. General observations from the study: Rarefaction revealed incomplete sorted-subset sequencing despite large depth. Memory subsets generally showed lower estimated richness than naive subsets.

CDR3 length: 13 amino acids. Looked up from germline, CDR1 is KGHSH and CDR2 is LQKENI. The junction had 0 bases not matched to a gene; V was cut back by 4 bases and J by 5 bases. To note about this clone: Its antigen is not identified.

Using immunoSEQ multiplex PCR, the repertoire was profiled, and TCRdb retains in-frame clones only, with some absent. The repertoire includes about 1.5 million clones, roughly 96% of them detected once, and about 1% sits in the top ten. A CD45RA-negative memory subset and a CD45RA+ naive subset were separated from the CD4+ cells. Sequenced sample: naive CD4+ T cells sorted from blood. The subset here: CD45RA+ positively selected. This sequence was found in a young man in good health. This chain connects TRBV18 to TRBJ2-1, with 9 bases matching TRBD1. The CDR3 DNA reads as TGTGCCAGCTCACGGACAGGGGACAATGAGCAGTTCTTC. Its protein is CASSRTGDNEQFF.